Here is one TCR beta chain with its context. Only in-frame clones appear in the TCRdb table, and some are missing; sequencing was by immunoSEQ multiplex PCR. The sample consists of around 72,000 clones, 91% of them appearing once. Germline lookup yields CDR1 SGDLS and CDR2 YYNGEE. The CDR3 sequence is 15 residues long. Trimming cost V 4 bases and J 6 bases; bases outside gene matches: 7. This entry is derived from a study of T cell changes during pregnancy in multiple sclerosis. The sequence came from a female donor in good health, enrolled as a control in a pregnancy study. The genes are TRBV9 and TRBJ1-6; 7 nucleotides align to TRBD1. The source material was peripheral blood, sampled in the third trimester of pregnancy. CDR3 DNA sequence: TGTGCCAGCAGCTCGACAGGGCAGGGTAATTCACCCCTCCACTTT. Encoded protein: CASSSTGQGNSPLHF.